Listed below are T cell receptor beta chains from one sample, sequenced in a study of T cells in Graves' hyperthyroidism and ophthalmopathy. TCRdb reprocessed the multiplex PCR reads with MiXCR, giving one entry per CDR3 protein. The table lists around 380,000 distinct CDR3 sequences, roughly 13% of them singletons, with less than 25% in the top ten. Sequencing used blood. The receptors originated from a man aged 25 to 40 with Graves' hyperthyroidism that later progressed to Graves' ophthalmopathy. CDR3s include the opening cysteine and the closing phenylalanine or tryptophan. The D gene is left open where the match is weak. Clone size is given for some rows only: seen once, a few or many times, or a class if the clone is expanded.

v_call: TRBV5-1; j_call: TRBJ1-5; d_call: NA; clone_size: few; cdr3_nt: TGCGCCAGCAGACAAGGGACGGCTAGCAATCAGCCCCAGCATTTT; cdr3_aa: CASRQGTASNQPQHF
v_call: TRBV5-1; j_call: TRBJ2-3; d_call: NA; clone_size: many; cdr3_nt: TGCGCCAGCAGCTTGGCCGGACAAAGAGATACGCAGTATTTT; cdr3_aa: CASSLAGQRDTQYF
v_call: TRBV6-1; j_call: TRBJ2-3; d_call: TRBD2; clone_size: few; cdr3_nt: TGTGCCAGCATAGGAGCGGGGGGTAGCACAGATACGCAGTATTTT; cdr3_aa: CASIGAGGSTDTQYF
v_call: TRBV6-2/TRBV6-3; j_call: TRBJ1-1; d_call: NA; clone_size: many; cdr3_nt: TGTGCCAGCAGCTCGACAGTTGATGGGTTCAACACTGAAGCTTTCTTT; cdr3_aa: CASSSTVDGFNTEAFF
v_call: TRBV7-9; j_call: TRBJ2-5; d_call: NA; clone_size: many; cdr3_nt: TGTGCCAGCAGCTTAGTCGGCAGGGACCAAGAGACCCAGTACTTC; cdr3_aa: CASSLVGRDQETQYF
v_call: TRBV29-1; j_call: TRBJ1-1; d_call: NA; clone_size: many; cdr3_nt: TGCAGCGTTGAATTTGGACGGGGCACTGAAGCTTTCTTT; cdr3_aa: CSVEFGRGTEAFF
v_call: TRBV7-6; j_call: TRBJ2-7; d_call: TRBD2; clone_size: many; cdr3_nt: TGTGCCAGCAGCCCCGGGGTAGCGGGGGAGAGCTCCTACGAGCAGTACTTC; cdr3_aa: CASSPGVAGESSYEQYF
v_call: TRBV6-1; j_call: TRBJ2-7; d_call: TRBD1; clone_size: many; cdr3_nt: TGTGCCAGCAGCCGACCCGGGACAGGGGGCAACTACGAGCAGTACTTC; cdr3_aa: CASSRPGTGGNYEQYF
v_call: TRBV7-9; j_call: TRBJ2-4; d_call: TRBD2; clone_size: NA; cdr3_nt: TGTGCCAGCAGCTTTAGCGGGGGCCCGAAAAACATTCAGTACTTC; cdr3_aa: CASSFSGGPKNIQYF
v_call: TRBV20-1; j_call: TRBJ2-3; d_call: NA; clone_size: few; cdr3_nt: TGCAGTGCTAGAGGCGACGGCACAGATACGCAGTATTTT; cdr3_aa: CSARGDGTDTQYF
v_call: TRBV7-9; j_call: TRBJ2-1; d_call: NA; clone_size: many; cdr3_nt: TGTGCCAGCAGCTCCTTAACGGGACGTAGGGGGAGCAATGAGCAGTTCTTC; cdr3_aa: CASSSLTGRRGSNEQFF
v_call: TRBV7-3; j_call: TRBJ2-1; d_call: NA; clone_size: NA; cdr3_nt: TGTGCCAGCAGCTTTATGGGGGGCGTCTACAATGAGCAGTTCTTC; cdr3_aa: CASSFMGGVYNEQFF
v_call: TRBV6-1; j_call: TRBJ1-1; d_call: NA; clone_size: many; cdr3_nt: TGTGCCAGCACCGAGGGGGCTGAAGCTTTCTTT; cdr3_aa: CASTEGAEAFF
v_call: TRBV19; j_call: TRBJ2-2; d_call: TRBD1; clone_size: few; cdr3_nt: TGTGCCAGTATAGGGGGACAGGTAGCGAACACCGGGGAGCTGTTTTTT; cdr3_aa: CASIGGQVANTGELFF
v_call: TRBV5-1; j_call: TRBJ2-3; d_call: NA; clone_size: NA; cdr3_nt: TGCGCCAGCAGCTTGGTGTTCGCTAGCACAGATACGCAGTATTTT; cdr3_aa: CASSLVFASTDTQYF
v_call: TRBV30; j_call: TRBJ2-2; d_call: NA; clone_size: few; cdr3_nt: TGTGCCTGGAGTGTACAACACGGGGAGCTGTTTTTT; cdr3_aa: CAWSVQHGELFF
v_call: TRBV20-1; j_call: TRBJ1-2; d_call: NA; clone_size: NA; cdr3_nt: TGCAGTGCTAGAGTGAGGGGGGGCGGAAGCTCTGGCTACACCTTC; cdr3_aa: CSARVRGGGSSGYTF
v_call: TRBV12-3/TRBV12-4; j_call: TRBJ2-3; d_call: TRBD1; clone_size: NA; cdr3_nt: TGTCCCAGCAGTCTAGGGACAGACCCGCTCACAGATACGCAGTATTTT; cdr3_aa: CPSSLGTDPLTDTQYF
v_call: TRBV27; j_call: TRBJ2-5; d_call: TRBD1; clone_size: many; cdr3_nt: TGTGCCAGCAGTTTATCAGGACAGGGGAGAGAGACCCAGTACTTC; cdr3_aa: CASSLSGQGRETQYF
v_call: TRBV6-1; j_call: TRBJ2-7; d_call: NA; clone_size: few; cdr3_nt: TGTGCCAGCAGTTCCCCTGGGTACGAGCAGTACTTC; cdr3_aa: CASSSPGYEQYF
v_call: TRBV24-1; j_call: TRBJ1-5; d_call: NA; clone_size: NA; cdr3_nt: TGTGCCACCGTCGACAGGTATGATAGCAATCAGCCCCAGCATTTT; cdr3_aa: CATVDRYDSNQPQHF
v_call: TRBV6-2/TRBV6-3; j_call: TRBJ1-5; d_call: NA; clone_size: NA; cdr3_nt: TGTGCCAGCAAGATGACAGGCAATCAGCCCCAGCATTTT; cdr3_aa: CASKMTGNQPQHF
v_call: TRBV12-3/TRBV12-4; j_call: TRBJ2-7; d_call: TRBD2; clone_size: many; cdr3_nt: TGTGCCAGCAGTCTTACCCCGGGACTAGCGGGGGGGACCTACGAGCAGTACTTC; cdr3_aa: CASSLTPGLAGGTYEQYF
v_call: TRBV18; j_call: TRBJ1-2; d_call: TRBD1; clone_size: many; cdr3_nt: TGTGCCAGCTCACCAGGGACAGCTATTCACTATGGCTACACCTTC; cdr3_aa: CASSPGTAIHYGYTF
v_call: TRBV27; j_call: TRBJ1-5; d_call: NA; clone_size: many; cdr3_nt: TGTGCCAGCAGTTTAAGAGTTTATCAGCCCCAGCATTTT; cdr3_aa: CASSLRVYQPQHF
v_call: TRBV12-3/TRBV12-4; j_call: TRBJ1-5; d_call: NA; clone_size: many; cdr3_nt: TGTGCCAGCAGTTTGAGCATATCACCGCCCCAGCATTTT; cdr3_aa: CASSLSISPPQHF
v_call: TRBV12-5; j_call: TRBJ1-1; d_call: NA; clone_size: many; cdr3_nt: TGTGCTAGTGGTTTGGAGGTGAGGAACACTGAAGCTTTCTTT; cdr3_aa: CASGLEVRNTEAFF
v_call: TRBV12-3/TRBV12-4; j_call: TRBJ1-1; d_call: TRBD1; clone_size: many; cdr3_nt: TGTGCCACCTGCAGACAGGGGAGGACTGAAGCTTTCTTT; cdr3_aa: CATCRQGRTEAFF
v_call: TRBV7-8; j_call: TRBJ1-5; d_call: NA; clone_size: many; cdr3_nt: TGTGCCAGCAGCTTAGCGGGGTGGGCAGGCCCTCAGCCCCAGCATTTT; cdr3_aa: CASSLAGWAGPQPQHF
v_call: TRBV29-1; j_call: TRBJ2-7; d_call: NA; clone_size: NA; cdr3_nt: TGCAGCGTTAGTTTACAGGACCACGAGCAGTACTTC; cdr3_aa: CSVSLQDHEQYF
v_call: TRBV2; j_call: TRBJ1-6; d_call: NA; clone_size: many; cdr3_nt: TGTGCCAGCAGTGAAGAGGGGGGGGTATGGTCACCCCTCCACTTT; cdr3_aa: CASSEEGGVWSPLHF
v_call: TRBV11-2; j_call: TRBJ1-4; d_call: NA; clone_size: many; cdr3_nt: TGTGCCAGCAGCCCCTTAGTTGAGAAACTGTTTTTT; cdr3_aa: CASSPLVEKLFF
v_call: TRBV6-1; j_call: TRBJ1-5; d_call: NA; clone_size: many; cdr3_nt: TGTGCCAGCAGTGAGGGGAGCCATCAGCCCCAGCATTTT; cdr3_aa: CASSEGSHQPQHF
v_call: TRBV7-9; j_call: TRBJ1-2; d_call: TRBD1; clone_size: NA; cdr3_nt: TGTGCCAGCAGCCAAGGACAGGGGACAGGCTACACCTTC; cdr3_aa: CASSQGQGTGYTF
v_call: TRBV20-1; j_call: TRBJ1-5; d_call: TRBD1; clone_size: many; cdr3_nt: TGCAGTGCTAGTGAGGGGGGACAGGGGTTTTCTCTTCAGCCCCAGCATTTT; cdr3_aa: CSASEGGQGFSLQPQHF
v_call: TRBV7-2; j_call: TRBJ2-3; d_call: TRBD2; clone_size: many; cdr3_nt: TGTGCCAGCAGCGGCAGACTAGCGACCACAGATACGCAGTATTTT; cdr3_aa: CASSGRLATTDTQYF
v_call: TRBV10-3; j_call: TRBJ2-2; d_call: NA; clone_size: few; cdr3_nt: TGTGCCATCAGGGGGGGGACAGCGAACACCGGGGAGCTGTTTTTT; cdr3_aa: CAIRGGTANTGELFF
v_call: TRBV12-3/TRBV12-4; j_call: TRBJ2-1; d_call: NA; clone_size: many; cdr3_nt: TGTGCCAGTCTCATAGCGACCTTCTACAATGAGCAGTTCTTC; cdr3_aa: CASLIATFYNEQFF
v_call: TRBV28; j_call: TRBJ2-7; d_call: NA; clone_size: NA; cdr3_nt: TGTGCCAGCAGTGGGACGGACCTAGGGGAGCAGTACTTC; cdr3_aa: CASSGTDLGEQYF
v_call: TRBV13; j_call: TRBJ1-4; d_call: NA; clone_size: NA; cdr3_nt: TGTGCCAGCAGCCGGGGGGCGGCTAATGAAAAACTGTTTTTT; cdr3_aa: CASSRGAANEKLFF
v_call: TRBV10-3; j_call: TRBJ1-5; d_call: NA; clone_size: many; cdr3_nt: TGTGCCATCAGTGAGTCATACCAGGGGTATCAGCCCCAGCATTTT; cdr3_aa: CAISESYQGYQPQHF
v_call: TRBV6-5; j_call: TRBJ1-5; d_call: TRBD1; clone_size: NA; cdr3_nt: TGTGCCAGCAGTTACTCGAAAGGGGGCGATCAGCCCCAGCATTTT; cdr3_aa: CASSYSKGGDQPQHF
v_call: TRBV20-1; j_call: TRBJ1-1; d_call: NA; clone_size: few; cdr3_nt: TGCAGTGCGGGAAAGGCCGCTTCGGGGAACACTGAAGCTTTCTTT; cdr3_aa: CSAGKAASGNTEAFF
v_call: TRBV4-2; j_call: TRBJ2-7; d_call: NA; clone_size: few; cdr3_nt: TGTGCCAGCAGCCAAGAACTAGGCCGTAACGAGCAGTACTTC; cdr3_aa: CASSQELGRNEQYF
v_call: TRBV13; j_call: TRBJ2-7; d_call: TRBD1; clone_size: NA; cdr3_nt: TGTGCCAGCAGCGGAGAGGGACAGGACACCTACGAGCAGTACTTC; cdr3_aa: CASSGEGQDTYEQYF
v_call: TRBV7-3; j_call: TRBJ2-2; d_call: NA; clone_size: NA; cdr3_nt: TGTGCCAGCAGCCCCTACCCAGGACCTATGAACACCGGGGAGCTGTTTTTT; cdr3_aa: CASSPYPGPMNTGELFF
v_call: TRBV20-1; j_call: TRBJ2-7; d_call: NA; clone_size: few; cdr3_nt: TGCAGTGCTAGAGGGAAAACCGCTCTTGCCGCCGACTACGAGCAGTACTTC; cdr3_aa: CSARGKTALAADYEQYF
v_call: TRBV24-1; j_call: TRBJ2-2; d_call: NA; clone_size: many; cdr3_nt: TGTGCCACCAGTGACCGGACCAGGGACACCGGGGAGCTGTTTTTT; cdr3_aa: CATSDRTRDTGELFF
v_call: TRBV5-1; j_call: TRBJ2-7; d_call: TRBD1; clone_size: few; cdr3_nt: TGCGCCAGCCGCTTTGGGACAGGCCCTTCCTACGAGCAGTACTTC; cdr3_aa: CASRFGTGPSYEQYF